This paragraph reports one T cell receptor beta chain. Its specificity is not known. This entry belongs to a study of shared clonotypes between healthy human individuals. General study results and limits: Around 5.3% of naive CD4 clonotypes were shared across four donors.

The method was immunoSEQ multiplex PCR; TCRdb's version includes in-frame clones alone and lacks a portion of them. The table shows about 2 million clones, with 85% to 95% occurring only once. Naive CD8 cells lacked CD45RO and underwent positive selection for CCR7, leaving out terminally differentiated effector memory CD45RA+ cells. The ends were cut back, 0 bases at V and 1 base at J, with 6 bases in the middle. This CDR3 contains 14 residues. Per the germline V gene, CDR1 is SQVTM and CDR2 is ANQGSEA. The chain is built from TRBV29-1 and TRBJ2-2, with no clear D. Sequenced input: naive CD8+ T cells sorted from blood. The clonotype was recovered from a man younger than 30 in good health. The CDR3 region is CSVEEEVNTGELFF. The CDR3 nucleotides are TGCAGCGTTGAAGAAGAGGTGAACACCGGGGAGCTGTTTTTT.